This T cell receptor beta chain was recovered during a study of T cell responses to AZD1222 COVID-19 vaccine. There are 14 residues in the CDR3. V gave up 3 bases and J gave up 5 bases, with 10 bases separating them. Germline lookup yields CDR1 LNHDA and CDR2 SQIVND (reference sequence). Assay used: immunoSEQ multiplex PCR; TCRdb lists only in-frame clones, some missing. The sample holds fewer than 150,000 clones, around 87% seen once. The rearrangement links TRBV19 to TRBJ2-2; D assignment may be TRBD1 or TRBD2 (5 bases each). This specimen consisted of peripheral blood, obtained on day 0 of AZD1222 vaccination. This clonotype was sampled from an adult in good health. CDR3 coding DNA: TGTGCCAGTAGTATGGGCAGGGAGACCGGGGAGCTGTTTTTT. It codes for CASSMGRETGELFF.